The sequence of this T cell receptor (beta chain) was determined in a study of Ad26.COV2.S vaccination and SARS-CoV-2 variants. Germline lookup yields CDR1 GTSNPN and CDR2 SVGIG (reference sequence). With 1 base removed from V and 3 bases from J, the gap between germline ends came to 6 bases. The CDR3 loop spans 12 amino acids. The data were produced by immunoSEQ multiplex PCR, yet TCRdb's version contains in-frame clones alone and is incomplete. The profile shows under 400,000 clones, 80% to 90% of them singletons. The treatment: about 20 received Ad26.COV2.S at low or high dose, single or two shots; 5 received placebo; per-sample allocation not given. On day 63 after the first injection, vaccine and placebo recipients gave samples.

The input for sequencing was peripheral blood, taken in a trial of Ad26.COV2.S vaccine versus placebo. The chain has TRBV30 and TRBJ1-1; D is undetermined. The source of this sequence is a person aged 18-60 years who received the Ad26.COV2.S COVID-19 vaccine or a placebo. Written as DNA, the CDR3 is TGTGCCTGGAGTGAGGGTTACACTGAAGCTTTCTTT. Protein sequence: CAWSEGYTEAFF.